Only a few counts were recorded for the clone carrying this TCR beta chain. The data were taken from a study of T cell changes during pregnancy in multiple sclerosis. Losses at the gene ends were 3 bases for V and 3 bases for J; bases not matched to a gene: 5. CDR1 is LGHNA and CDR2 is YNFKEQ in the germline V gene. The CDR3 has 15 residues. TCRdb keeps only in-frame clones here, not all; method: immunoSEQ multiplex PCR. The repertoire holds around 71,000 clones, approximately 94% seen once, with about 1.2% in the top ten. The chain recombines TRBV4-2 with TRBJ1-2; 9 bases are a match to TRBD1. The sequences come from peripheral blood, collected in the third trimester of pregnancy. This TCR was recovered from a female donor with multiple sclerosis, enrolled in a pregnancy study. CDR3 region: CASSQGQGTDYGYTF. In DNA, the CDR3 is TGTGCCAGCAGCCAGGGACAGGGAACGGACTATGGCTACACCTTC.